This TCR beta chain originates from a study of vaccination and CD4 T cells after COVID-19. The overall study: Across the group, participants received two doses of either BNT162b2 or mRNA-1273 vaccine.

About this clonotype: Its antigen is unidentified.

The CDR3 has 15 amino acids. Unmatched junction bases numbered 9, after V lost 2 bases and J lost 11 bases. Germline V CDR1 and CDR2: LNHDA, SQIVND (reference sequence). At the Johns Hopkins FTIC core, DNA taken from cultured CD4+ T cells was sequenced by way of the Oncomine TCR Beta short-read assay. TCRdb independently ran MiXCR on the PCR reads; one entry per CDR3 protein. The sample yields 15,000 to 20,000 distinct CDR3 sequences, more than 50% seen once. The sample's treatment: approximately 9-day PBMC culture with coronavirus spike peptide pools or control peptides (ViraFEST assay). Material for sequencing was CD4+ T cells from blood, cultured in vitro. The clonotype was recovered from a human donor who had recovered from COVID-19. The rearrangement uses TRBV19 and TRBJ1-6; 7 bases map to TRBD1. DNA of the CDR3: TGTGCCAGTAGTATAACAGGGGACGAACAGACACCCCTCCACTTT. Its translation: CASSITGDEQTPLHF.